This T cell receptor (beta chain) was identified in a study of blood T cells in healthy people across ages. Study-wide results and caveats: Possibly confounding the expanded clonotype changes was the fact that donor CMV status was unknown. The long-lived group displayed more naive CD4+ cells, plus higher diversity, than the aged donors did. Bulk PBMC profiling left naive and antigen-experienced comparisons inconclusive.

This CDR3 spans 15 amino acids. The V gene lost 6 bases and the J gene lost 1 base, with 13 bases spanning the gap. PCR was performed a second time for about 7 to 12 cycles using a sample-barcoded 5' primer and a J-beta primer mix. TCRdb redid the calling of the 5' RACE reads with MiXCR, one entry per CDR3 protein. The table records approximately 780,000 distinct CDR3 sequences, around a quarter of them present only once. Details on this clonotype: Its antigen is not identified.

These records were also assigned to another study, of T cells of mothers and their children.

V usage is TRBV12-3 or TRBV12-4 and J usage is TRBJ2-4; D perhaps matches TRBD1 (6 bases). The sequence was obtained from a boy between 10 and 17 years old in good health. The sample was blood. The CDR3 coding sequence is TGTGCCAGCAGACAGGGCCTTGGGGCCAAAAACATTCAGTACTTC. Translated: CASRQGLGAKNIQYF.